The 31 T cell receptor beta chains reported below all come from one sample, sequenced in a study of technical replicates of blood from a handful of donors. Some clones are missing from TCRdb's copy, which holds only in-frame ones; the method was immunoSEQ multiplex PCR. This sample has around 75,000 clones, with about 90% found just once. Sequencing input: T cells isolated from PBMCs. These TCRs come from a human donor in good health.

This clone has a single count. The V and J genes are TRBV5-1 and TRBJ2-7; 11 bases align to TRBD1. This CDR3 is 15 amino acids long. With V trimmed by 2 bases and J by 2 bases, 3 bases remained unmatched. CDR1 is SGHRS, CDR2 YFSETQ, per germline. The DNA for the CDR3 is TGCGCCAGCAGCTTAGGGACAGGGGGGGCCTACGAGCAGTACTTC. This gives the protein CASSLGTGGAYEQYF.

V gene TRBV7-9 combines with J gene TRBJ2-1, with D possibly matching TRBD1 (6 bases). The CDR3 spans 16 residues. V was clipped by 7 bases and J by 4 bases, with 20 bases between them. Germline CDR1 and CDR2: SEHNR and FQNEAQ (reference sequence). CDR3 DNA sequence: TGTGCCAGCACCCAATCAGGGGTTTTTCTTTACAATGAGCAGTTCTTC. It specifies CASTQSGVFLYNEQFF.

The chain combines TRBV2 with TRBJ2-5; D gene uncertain. The V and J ends lost 2 bases and 7 bases respectively, with 17 bases between them. The germline V gene encodes CDR1 SNHLY and CDR2 FYNNEI. The CDR3 is 15 amino acids. The CDR3 coding sequence is TGTGCCAGCAGTGAAAGGAGAAGTAGCCCTGGGACCCAGTACTTC. This translates into CASSERRSSPGTQYF.

The rearrangement links TRBV28 to TRBJ1-1; D unresolved. This CDR3 is built from 14 residues. Germline V gene sequence: CDR1 MDHEN, CDR2 SYDVKM. Trimming pared 7 bases from V and 0 bases from J, leaving 12 bases between. The CDR3 DNA is TGTGCCAGCACCCAAACCACGGTGAACACTGAAGCTTTCTTT. The encoded protein is CASTQTTVNTEAFF.

This chain uses TRBV5-1 with TRBJ1-1; D gene unclear. The germline V and J ends were trimmed by 4 bases and 5 bases, with 12 bases remaining between them. Germline CDR1 is SGHRS and CDR2 is YFSETQ. The CDR3 covers 13 residues. CDR3 nucleotides: TGCGCCAGCAGCCCGTCCTGGGAGACTGAAGCTTTCTTT. Translating gives CASSPSWETEAFF. Based on the CDR3 plus reference TRBV5-1 and TRBJ1-1, the full variable domain is KAGVTQTPRYLIKTRGQQVTLSCSPISGHRSVSWYQQTPGQGLQFLFEYFSETQRNKGNFPGRFSGRQFSNSRSEMNVSTLELGDSALYLCASSPSWETEAFFGQGTRLTVV.

The chain uses TRBV10-1 and TRBJ2-7; 9 nucleotides align to TRBD1. Germline assignment: CDR1 WNHNN and CDR2 SYGVQD (reference sequence). With V trimmed by 8 bases and J by 4 bases, 24 bases remained unmatched. The CDR3 runs 19 residues. The CDR3 region is CASRHRGLFLPKSLYEQYF. CDR3 bases: TGCGCCAGCCGTCACAGGGGGCTGTTTCTGCCAAAGTCCCTTTACGAGCAGTACTTC.

The chain recombines TRBV6-1 with TRBJ2-3; 10 positions agree with TRBD1. The germline gives CDR1 MNHNS, CDR2 SASEGT. CDR3 length: 16 residues. V shed 4 bases, J shed 0 bases, and the junction held 4 bases outside the gene matches. The CDR3 region is CASSAWTGGSTDTQYF. Here the CDR3 DNA reads TGTGCCAGCAGTGCCTGGACAGGGGGTAGCACAGATACGCAGTATTTT.

The chain has TRBV28 and TRBJ2-7; D might be TRBD2 (6 bases). In germline, CDR1 is MDHEN, CDR2 SYDVKM. V lost 2 bases and J 6 bases, leaving 8 bases between the germline ends. This CDR3 spans 12 amino acids. The CDR3 loop reads CASSLRGGEQYF. Here the CDR3 DNA reads TGTGCCAGCAGTTTACGGGGAGGCGAGCAGTACTTC.

The chain links TRBV4-1 to TRBJ2-1; tentative D call: TRBD2 (7 bases). Germline CDR1 is MGHRA and CDR2 is YSYEKL. Trimming cost V 2 bases and J 8 bases, with 25 bases left between them. This CDR3 is built from 18 residues. CDR3 in amino acids: CASSQRWGGGAADDEQFF. DNA for the CDR3: TGCGCCAGCAGCCAACGGTGGGGGGGCGGTGCTGCTGACGATGAGCAGTTCTTC.

This clone was recorded only once. The CDR3 region has the DNA TGTGCCAGCAGCTTGGGGGCAGGGGGTGGCTACACCTTC. This gives the protein CASSLGAGGGYTF. The genes are TRBV7-9 and TRBJ1-2; 7 nucleotides agree with TRBD1. Germline V lookup: CDR1 SEHNR, CDR2 FQNEAQ (reference sequence). The length of the CDR3 is 13 residues. V lost 3 bases, J lost 7 bases, and 5 bases stayed unmatched.

The chain links TRBV11-2 to TRBJ2-2, with 9 positions matching TRBD2. J gave up 7 bases and V 6 bases, and 12 bases lay outside the gene matches. This CDR3 spans 16 amino acids. Germline CDR1 SGHAT, CDR2 FQNNGV. The CDR3: CASRQSAGGRSGELFF. Here the CDR3 DNA reads TGTGCCAGCAGACAGTCGGCGGGGGGGCGAAGCGGGGAGCTGTTTTTT.

The chain recombines TRBV19 with TRBJ2-7; a weak D match, TRBD1 (5 bases). There are 13 residues in the CDR3. The germline V and J ends were trimmed by 3 bases and 3 bases, with 9 bases remaining between them. Germline loops: CDR1 LNHDA, CDR2 SQIVND (reference sequence). As DNA, the CDR3 is TGTGCCAGTAGTATTGCGCAGGGCTACGAGCAGTACTTC. This encodes CASSIAQGYEQYF.

The chain carries TRBV6-5 and TRBJ2-2; 8 nucleotides agree with TRBD2. The germline gives CDR1 MNHEY, CDR2 SVGAGI. V shed 0 bases, J shed 5 bases, and the junction held 2 bases outside the gene matches. The length of the CDR3 is 15 residues. The CDR3 region has the DNA TGTGCCAGCAGTTACTCCCCGGGGGGGACCGGGGAGCTGTTTTTT. It is translated as CASSYSPGGTGELFF.

The chain couples TRBV7-9 to TRBJ2-1, with TRBD2 matching 8 bases. The CDR3 loop spans 13 amino acids. The junction had 8 bases not matched to a gene; V was cut back by 11 bases and J by 5 bases. CDR1 is SEHNR, CDR2 FQNEAQ, per germline (reference sequence). For the CDR3, the DNA is TGTGCCCTAGCGGGCCAGGGAAACAATGAGCAGTTCTTC. Amino acid sequence: CALAGQGNNEQFF.

This chain connects TRBV11-2 to TRBJ2-5; 11 bases match TRBD2. The trim removed 3 bases at V and 5 bases at J, leaving 11 bases unmatched. CDR1 and CDR2 from the germline V gene are SGHAT and FQNNGV. The CDR3 is 17 residues long. CDR3 sequence reads: CASSLPRASGGRETQYF. The CDR3 coding sequence is TGTGCCAGCAGCTTGCCCCGCGCTAGCGGGGGGAGGGAGACCCAGTACTTC. Full variable domain (missing parts from reference TRBV11-2 and TRBJ2-5): EAGVAQSPRYKIIEKRQSVAFWCNPISGHATLYWYQQILGQGPKLLIQFQNNGVVDDSQLPKDRFSAERLKGVDSTLKIQPAKLEDSAVYLCASSLPRASGGRETQYFGPGTRLLVL.

V is TRBV2 and J is TRBJ1-5; 9 bases map to TRBD1. Germline lookup yields CDR1 SNHLY and CDR2 FYNNEI. J gave up 6 bases and V 6 bases, and 6 bases lay outside the gene matches. The CDR3 covers 14 residues. The CDR3 DNA reads TGTGCCAGCAGCCCAGACAGGGGGATTCAGCCCCAGCATTTT. It translates to CASSPDRGIQPQHF.

The genes are TRBV9 and TRBJ2-7; TRBD1 matches 10 bases. The V and J ends lost 3 bases and 0 bases, in that order; junction bases with no gene match: 15. Looked up from germline, CDR1 is SGDLS and CDR2 is YYNGEE. CDR3 size: 19 residues. The CDR3: CASSGRTGGQTRSSYEQYF. CDR3 nucleotide sequence: TGTGCCAGCAGCGGTAGGACAGGGGGACAGACTAGGAGCTCCTACGAGCAGTACTTC.

V usage is TRBV15 and J usage is TRBJ1-5, with D perhaps matching TRBD1 (6 bases). The CDR3 consists of 15 residues. Germline lookup yields CDR1 LNHNV and CDR2 YYDKDF (reference sequence). V lost 9 bases to trimming and J lost 5 bases, with 20 bases between them. CDR3 amino acids: CATKLEGKGDQPQHF. CDR3 nucleotides: TGTGCCACGAAACTCGAGGGGAAGGGGGATCAGCCCCAGCATTTT.

The chain is built from TRBV27 and TRBJ1-6; D is ambiguous. V shed 4 bases and J shed 4 bases, with 14 bases lying between them. Germline CDR1 reads MNHEY; CDR2 reads SMNVEV (reference sequence). The CDR3 extends over 16 amino acids. CDR3 protein: CASSSQGGLYNSPLHF. CDR3 sequence (DNA): TGTGCCAGCAGTTCCCAAGGAGGACTATATAATTCACCCCTCCACTTT.

This clone has a single count. The CDR3 nucleotides are TGTGCCAGCAGCTTAAGCCGGAGCGGGGGGGCTGAGGAGCAGTTCTTC. This codes for CASSLSRSGGAEEQFF. This chain links TRBV7-9 with TRBJ2-1; TRBD2 matches at 10 bases. This CDR3 spans 16 amino acids. Germline values: CDR1 SEHNR, CDR2 FQNEAQ (reference sequence). V dropped 2 bases and J dropped 10; count of bases not matched to a gene: 11. Together with reference TRBV7-9 and TRBJ2-1, the CDR3 gives the full variable domain: DTGVSQNPRHKITKRGQNVTFRCDPISEHNRLYWYRQTLGQGPEFLTYFQNEAQLEKSRLLSDRFSAERPKGSFSTLEIQRTEQGDSAMYLCASSLSRSGGAEEQFFGPGTRLTVL.

Here the CDR3 DNA reads TGCGCCAGCAGTGAGTCGTTAGGGGTCCATAGTGGCTACACCTTC. It codes for CASSESLGVHSGYTF. This chain uses TRBV10-2 with TRBJ1-2; maybe TRBD1 (5 bases). V gave up 0 bases and J gave up 7 bases, with 15 bases separating them. This CDR3 is 15 amino acids long. Germline V gene data show CDR1 as WSHSY and CDR2 as SAAADI.

V gene TRBV4-1 combines with J gene TRBJ2-5, with a possible D match to TRBD1 (6 bases). From germline, CDR1 is MGHRA and CDR2 YSYEKL. CDR3 size: 18 residues. V lost 1 base and J 2 bases, leaving 20 bases between the germline ends. The CDR3 loop is CASSQAHIMTGLQETQYF. The CDR3 DNA reads as TGCGCCAGCAGCCAAGCACACATCATGACAGGTCTTCAAGAGACCCAGTACTTC.

The V gene is TRBV27, the J gene TRBJ2-3; TRBD2 agrees at 9 bases. The germline V gene has CDR1 MNHEY and CDR2 SMNVEV (reference sequence). This CDR3 is built from 17 residues. J gave up 7 bases and V 5 bases, and 16 bases lay outside the gene matches. This chain's CDR3 is CASSPPPDLAGPYTQYF. CDR3 in DNA: TGTGCCAGCAGTCCCCCCCCTGACCTAGCGGGACCTTATACGCAGTATTTT.

The genes are TRBV15 and TRBJ2-3; D uncertain. The ends were cut back, 0 bases at V and 8 bases at J, with 12 bases in the middle. Germline V gene data show CDR1 as LNHNV and CDR2 as YYDKDF (reference sequence). There are 14 residues in the CDR3. The CDR3 sequence: CATSRDLGFGTQYF. The CDR3 DNA follows: TGTGCCACCAGCAGAGATCTCGGGTTCGGTACGCAGTATTTT.

CDR3 DNA: TGTGCCAGCTCACCACAGGAGGTGGGGTACAATGAGCAGTTCTTC. Residues: CASSPQEVGYNEQFF. This chain connects TRBV18 to TRBJ2-1; D is possibly TRBD2 (5 bases). This CDR3 contains 15 residues. Germline V lookup: CDR1 KGHSH, CDR2 LQKENI. Trimming left V 1 base short and J 4 bases short, with 11 bases between.

The rearrangement joins TRBV10-1 to TRBJ2-7; 8 positions agree with TRBD1. CDR1 is WNHNN, CDR2 SYGVQD, per germline (reference sequence). Germline trimming cut 3 bases from V and 6 bases from J; bases unmatched to any gene: 4. The CDR3 consists of 13 residues. CDR3 residues: CASSDPDRAEQYF. The DNA of the CDR3 is TGCGCCAGCAGTGACCCGGACAGGGCCGAGCAGTACTTC.

The V and J genes are TRBV4-1 and TRBJ2-1; 8 positions match TRBD1. This CDR3 has 15 residues. V lost 6 bases, J lost 6 bases, and 10 bases stayed unmatched. Germline lookup yields CDR1 MGHRA and CDR2 YSYEKL. CDR3 nucleotide sequence: TGCGCCAGCAGTCATACTACGGACAGGGCCAATGAGCAGTTCTTC. This gives the protein CASSHTTDRANEQFF.

This clone appeared a single time. The chain carries TRBV28 and TRBJ2-2, with 10 bases lining up with TRBD2. Germline values: CDR1 MDHEN, CDR2 SYDVKM. Trimming took 2 bases from V and 4 from J; bases not matched to a gene: 16. The CDR3 extends over 20 amino acids. In DNA form, the CDR3 reads TGTGCCAGCAGTTTACGGGCTCTGCTAGCGGGAGCGCTATTCACCGGGGAGCTGTTTTTT. Encoded protein: CASSLRALLAGALFTGELFF.

The chain couples TRBV6-5 to TRBJ2-5, with a tentative D call TRBD2 (6 bases). V was clipped by 5 bases and J by 7 bases, with 17 bases between them. CDR1 and CDR2 (germline): MNHEY, SVGAGI. CDR3 length: 14 amino acids. CDR3 in amino acids: CASSPDWGVGTQYF. DNA of the CDR3: TGTGCCAGCAGTCCGGATTGGGGGGTAGGGACCCAGTACTTC.

The chain employs TRBV19 and TRBJ2-1; D might be TRBD1 (6 bases). V was cut by 4 bases and J by 2 bases, with 15 bases left in between. The CDR3 contains 16 residues. The germline V gene has CDR1 LNHDA and CDR2 SQIVND (reference sequence). CDR3 sequence reads: CASSNQTGGPYNEQFF. As DNA, the CDR3 is TGTGCCAGTAGTAATCAGACAGGCGGACCCTACAATGAGCAGTTCTTC.

V and J are TRBV5-6 and TRBJ2-7; D might be TRBD1 (6 bases). V lost 5 bases to trimming and J lost 4 bases, with 16 bases between them. CDR3 size: 14 residues. Germline CDR1 is SGHDT and CDR2 is YYEEEE. The CDR3 DNA sequence: TGTGCCAGCAGGTCAACAGGGAGTGGGTACGAGCAGTACTTC. Its translation is CASRSTGSGYEQYF.